The clone carrying this TCR beta chain was seen more than once but under ten times. One end of the junction is discordant with germline, which a read error may explain. CAS ≥3, NOSPECS ≥4, moderate-to-severe activity and duration under 3 months marked donors with ophthalmopathy. Amplified material comprised TCR beta CDR3 regions derived from RNA transcripts. HTBI primers were employed in first-round RT-PCR, then a second-round multiplex PCR followed. TCRdb re-analysed the multiplex PCR reads in MiXCR, keeping a single row per CDR3 protein. The profile covers almost 750,000 distinct CDR3 sequences, with 40% appearing a single time and 44% taken by the ten largest. This CDR3 is built from 13 residues. Germline V gene data show CDR1 as DFQATT and CDR2 as SNEGSKA (reference sequence). These data belong to a study of Graves' ophthalmopathy and Graves' hyperthyroidism. About the research overall: Peripheral blood samples were taken at initial diagnosis, before any treatment.

Sequenced: peripheral blood. The chain has TRBV20-1 and TRBJ2-5; D is unclear. This TCR was sampled from an adult man with Graves' ophthalmopathy. The CDR3 loop reads CSAGDVNQETQYF. In nucleotides, the CDR3 is TGCAGTGCTGGAGACGTGAATCAAGAGACCCAGTACTTC.